Below are 10 T cell receptor beta chains sequenced from a single sample in a study of PD-1 blockade in classical Hodgkin lymphoma. The method was immunoSEQ multiplex PCR; TCRdb's version includes in-frame clones alone and lacks a portion of them. Of 17,000 or so clones listed, around four fifths are singletons. All patients relapsed after autologous stem cell transplantation, and brentuximab vedotin exposure varied. Using magnetic negative selection, the CD4+ T cells were separated out of thawed PBMCs. The sequencing used CD4+ T cells from blood, collected at baseline. All receptors come from a human donor with classical Hodgkin lymphoma.

J is TRBJ1-5 and V is TRBV2, with D possibly TRBD1 on 5 matching bases. The V and J ends lost 5 bases and 1 base respectively, with 6 bases between them. The CDR3 sequence is 13 residues long. CDR1 and CDR2 (germline): SNHLY, FYNNEI. CDR3 sequence reads: CASSRDSNQPQHF. The CDR3 region has the DNA TGTGCCAGCAGTCGGGACAGCAATCAGCCCCAGCATTTT. Full variable domain (missing parts from reference TRBV2 and TRBJ1-5): EPEVTQTPSHQVTQMGQEVILRCVPISNHLYFYWYRQILGQKVEFLVSFYNNEISEKSEIFDDQFSVERPDGSNFTLKIRSTKLEDSAMYFCASSRDSNQPQHFGDGTRLSIL.

This clone was recorded once. The chain combines TRBV28 with TRBJ2-3, with unresolved D. Germline V gene data show CDR1 as MDHEN and CDR2 as SYDVKM. V lost 5 bases, J lost 5 bases, and 8 bases lay in between. The CDR3 length is 12 residues. In nucleotides, the CDR3 is TGTGCCAGCAGTCGGGCCGTAGATACGCAGTATTTT. Amino acid sequence: CASSRAVDTQYF.

The chain has TRBV27 and TRBJ2-7, with 7 nucleotides matching TRBD1. Germline values: CDR1 MNHEY, CDR2 SMNVEV (reference sequence). The ends lost 3 bases at V and 2 bases at J; junction bases unmatched: 13. CDR3 length: 17 residues. The CDR3 DNA reads as TGTGCCAGCAGTTTCTCGTTCGGGGCAGGGGGTCCCTACGAGCAGTACTTC. This encodes CASSFSFGAGGPYEQYF.

The chain employs TRBV6-1 and TRBJ2-1; D possibly corresponds to TRBD1 (6 bases). V lost 3 bases to trimming and J lost 12 bases, with 24 bases between them. The CDR3 loop spans 16 amino acids. Per germline, CDR1 MNHNS and CDR2 SASEGT. DNA for the CDR3: TGTGCCAGCAGTGAGGGCGCCCACTCTTCAGGGGAAGTGCAGTTCTTC. Translating gives CASSEGAHSSGEVQFF.

The chain joins TRBV2 to TRBJ2-7; TRBD1 is a possible D gene (5 bases). V was cut by 1 base and J by 2 bases, with 12 bases left in between. The CDR3 is made up of 15 amino acids. CDR1 is SNHLY and CDR2 is FYNNEI in the germline V gene. CDR3 sequence: CASSEEGFRTYEQYF. The CDR3 DNA is TGTGCCAGCAGTGAAGAGGGGTTCAGGACCTACGAGCAGTACTTC.

CDR3 sequence: CASRPPGEWSYGYTF. The CDR3 bases are TGTGCCAGCAGACCCCCCGGTGAATGGAGCTATGGCTACACCTTC. The chain recombines TRBV6-5 with TRBJ1-2; no clear D gene. Germline V gene lookup returns CDR1 MNHEY and CDR2 SVGAGI. Trimming shortened V by 6 bases and J by 4 bases, and 18 bases separated the two germline ends. This CDR3 has 15 amino acids.

This chain uses TRBV6-5 with TRBJ2-7; D is unresolved. The length of the CDR3 is 15 residues. CDR1 and CDR2 from the germline V gene are MNHEY and SVGAGI. Trimming left V 2 bases short and J 1 base short, with 12 bases between. CDR3 region: CASSYLPPLSYEQYF. In nucleotides, the CDR3 is TGTGCCAGCAGTTACCTCCCGCCCCTATCCTACGAGCAGTACTTC.

This clone was observed a handful of times. The chain employs TRBV10-2 and TRBJ2-3; D is undetermined. Trimming removed 3 bases from V and 2 bases from J, with 6 bases in between. The CDR3 is made up of 13 amino acids. The germline V gene encodes CDR1 WSHSY and CDR2 SAAADI. The CDR3 spells CASSEPHTDTQYF. The CDR3 bases are TGCGCCAGCAGTGAACCTCACACAGATACGCAGTATTTT.

The chain uses TRBV5-4 and TRBJ1-4; TRBD1 is a possible D gene (6 bases). The CDR3 consists of 13 residues. The V end lost 4 bases, the J end lost 6 bases, and 10 bases lay between the germline ends. Germline V gives CDR1 SGHNT, CDR2 YYREEE (reference sequence). CDR3 bases: TGTGCCAGCAGCCGGGGGGCGGATGAAAAACTGTTTTTT. Encoded protein: CASSRGADEKLFF. The variable domain in full, completed from reference TRBV5-4 and TRBJ1-4, reads ETGVTQSPTHLIKTRGQQVTLRCSSQSGHNTVSWYQQALGQGPQFIFQYYREEENGRGNFPPRFSGLQFPNYSSELNVNALELDDSALYLCASSRGADEKLFFGSGTQLSVL.

J is TRBJ2-1 and V is TRBV9; D is possibly TRBD2 (5 bases). The CDR3 consists of 15 residues. In germline, CDR1 is SGDLS, CDR2 YYNGEE. V was trimmed by 0 bases and J by 10 bases, leaving 17 bases between them. In DNA form, the CDR3 reads TGTGCCAGCAGCGTAGATCCGGGGAAGTCATACGAGCAGTTCTTC. Protein product: CASSVDPGKSYEQFF.